The subject of this entry is one TCR beta chain. Profiled with immunoSEQ multiplex PCR; TCRdb holds only in-frame clones, not every one. The repertoire includes 250,000 to 300,000 clones, approximately 88% of them detected once, and 1% sits in the top ten. The data belong to a study of blood T cell repertoires in COVID-19. Study details: The cDNA or gDNA used as material had been derived from T cells, B-cell-depleted T cells, or PBMCs.

Looked up from germline, CDR1 is SGHAT and CDR2 is FQNNGV. Trimming removed 5 bases from V and 3 bases from J, with 23 bases in between. This CDR3 spans 18 amino acids. The sample was PBMCs or T cells enriched from blood (not recorded which). The chain recombines TRBV11-2 with TRBJ2-4, with TRBD1 as a possible D gene (5 bases). The source is a woman in her twenties or thirties who had recovered from COVID-19. The CDR3 spells CASSLLPTVALIKNIQYF. The CDR3 nucleotides read TGTGCCAGCAGCCTTCTCCCGACAGTGGCCCTCATCAAAAACATTCAGTACTTC.